This TCR beta chain was observed in a study of tumor and adjacent non-tumor tissue in lung cancer (dated by TCRdb to the late 2010s). Some background on the complete study: The cohort included some 11 adenocarcinoma, 2 squamous cell carcinoma and 1 small cell lung cancer patients. A total of fewer than 150 million productive TCRbeta reads were generated by sequencing, corresponding to an average of roughly 4 million reads per sample. Bulk TCRbeta repertoires were compared between lung tumor tissue and matched distant non-tumor lung tissue obtained from roughly 16 lung cancer patients. The 15 enrolled patients, of whom some ten were men and 5 were women, were aged roughly 30 to 80 years and were diagnosed with TNM stage I to III disease. More than 25 paired specimens, one tumor and one normal lung sample per patient, were profiled by TCRbeta CDR3 sequencing.

The CDR3 contains 16 residues, cysteine and phenylalanine counted. The DNA shown is the 48-base CDR3, in frame from base 1. Trimming takes 1 base from V and 7 bases from J, and the germline ends sit 20 bases apart. Based on the germline V gene, the CDR1 and CDR2 sequences are MNHEY and SVGEGT. A note on this clonotype: Its antigen remains undetermined. Qualities for individual bases were not recorded, and no much larger clone is one base off.

RNA was isolated from bulk, unsorted tissue, and RNA quality was assessed with a NanoDrop ND-1000 and an Agilent 2100. Distant non-tumor tissue taken more than 3 cm from the tumor edge was used as the normal lung sample. All donors had newly diagnosed lung cancer, had not received prior chemotherapy, and were admitted for thoracic surgery in China between August and November 2014. The study excluded patients who had received radiotherapy or chemotherapy before or who had another cancer at the same time. Pieces of surgical tissue measuring roughly 1-2.2 cm3 were kept in RNAlater solution and held at -80 degrees C until needed. Libraries were built with multiplex PCR. The sequencer listed for this sample is Illumina HiSeq 2500. TCRbeta libraries were constructed through three rounds of nested PCR with primers (Table S4) according to protocols modified from ARM-PCR. Before sequencing, PCR products of 200-500 bp were cut from the gel and purified using the QIAquick gel extraction kit. On the authors' methods: Trimmomatic was used to clean the reads, FLASH was used to merge the reads into complete CDR3 sequences, and MiTCR was used to assign the reads to V(D)J germline segments. VDJtools was used to compute clonal diversity as the inverse Simpson's index. Productive reads were defined as in-frame sequences without a premature stop codon. TCRdb reprocessing: public reads trimmed at Q25 with fastp, clones called with MiXCR, in-frame beta chains kept. Identical CDR3 proteins give one entry, which carries the most common genes and DNA. TCRdb, not the authors, supplied the V and J calls. This sample comprises fewer than 55,000 distinct CDR3 sequences, roughly two thirds of them detected only once. Of the sample, roughly 20% falls within the top ten clones.

The study at large found these results: The sequencing platform is not named in the methods, and unique molecular identifiers are not mentioned. TCR diversity (inverse Simpson) was significantly higher in tumor than in normal lung tissue (approximately 400 vs 170, P = 0.0075, Mann-Whitney U test). Only 15 patients were included in the cohort, and the need for larger samples and more detailed clinical data was noted by the authors. Peripheral blood was not sequenced, so blood TCRbeta repertoires in these lung cancer patients were not examined. TCR diversity was significantly higher in younger patients, and greater tumor TCR diversity was associated with shorter overall survival and shorter disease-free survival. A significantly larger cumulative share of the repertoire was made up by the top 100 clones in normal lung than in tumor tissue.

This sequence was found in a woman in her thirties or forties with non-small cell lung cancer. This chain joins TRBV6-2 or TRBV6-3 to TRBJ2-7; no D gene can be assigned with confidence. The specimen was distant non-tumor lung tissue. Here the CDR3 is given as CASSYLSGFMSGEQYF. The DNA reads as follows: TGTGCCAGCAGTTACTTGTCAGGATTTATGAGTGGTGAGCAGTACTTC.